This T cell receptor (beta chain) was captured in a study of monozygotic twins with inflammatory bowel disease. The quantity of total RNA per TCR library was 3500 ng. Eight separate reactions per sample served to make cDNA. Reprocessing the 5' RACE reads, TCRdb reports a single entry for every CDR3 protein and omits DNA. This specimen shows about 300,000 distinct CDR3 sequences; the ten leading clones hold 5.6%. Per the germline V gene, CDR1 is DFQATT and CDR2 is SNEGSKA (reference sequence). The CDR3 spans 13 residues. Sequenced material: blood. This rearrangement joins TRBV20-1 to TRBJ1-2. This TCR came from a human donor with ulcerative colitis or Crohn's disease, or a healthy co-twin of an affected twin (not recorded which). This CDR3 is CSAPTDSNYGYTF.